A single sample gave rise to the 29 T cell receptor beta chains below, sequenced in a study of human T cells and chemical hapten exposure. Regarding time point: patch test 3, about 24 weeks after DPC sensitization. Documented treatment: therapeutic diphenylcyclopropenone sensitization with weekly scalp DPC. Unfractionated whole blood was the source of the extracted total RNA. TCRdb recomputed calls from the RACE reads with MiXCR, one row per CDR3 protein. The data show about 39,000 distinct CDR3 sequences, with roughly an eighth seen just once and 2% to 2.5% held by the top ten. The sample in question was whole blood, obtained in connection with sensitization to the hapten diphenylcyclopropenone (DPC). The receptors were sampled from a woman aged 40 to 50 with alopecia areata. Some clones in this sample may be carry-over from other donors' samples.

This clonotype has at least ten counts. The rearrangement links TRBV10-1 to TRBJ1-1; TRBD1 is a possible D gene (6 bases). CDR1 and CDR2 (germline): WNHNN, SYGVQD (reference sequence). The CDR3 totals 15 residues. Trimming took 2 bases from V and 5 from J, leaving 15 bases between them. The CDR3, as DNA: TGCGCCAGCAGTGAGACCAGGGGAGGTTGGACTGAAGCTTTCTTT. It encodes CASSETRGGWTEAFF.

V usage is TRBV28 and J usage is TRBJ2-1; D is uncertain. The CDR3 has 14 amino acids. Trimming left V 2 bases short and J 1 base short, with 6 bases between. Per germline, CDR1 MDHEN and CDR2 SYDVKM. The CDR3 loop reads CASSLARSYNEQFF. Written as DNA, the CDR3 is TGTGCCAGCAGTTTAGCGCGATCCTACAATGAGCAGTTCTTC.

This clonotype was seen only a few times. The CDR3 DNA reads as TGTGCCTGCCACCGAACAGGGGGCGCGGGGGCTTATTCACCCCTCCACTTT. This sequence encodes CACHRTGGAGAYSPLHF. V is TRBV30 and J is TRBJ1-6; 9 positions match TRBD1. CDR1 is GTSNPN, CDR2 SVGIG, per germline (reference sequence). The V and J ends lost 6 bases and 8 bases, in that order; junction bases with no gene match: 17. CDR3 size: 17 residues.

The rearrangement joins TRBV2 to TRBJ1-6, with D unresolved. The CDR3 totals 15 residues. The germline gives CDR1 SNHLY, CDR2 FYNNEI. V was cut by 4 bases and J by 2 bases, with 9 bases left in between. Here the CDR3 reads CASSVEGTYNSPLHF. In nucleotides, the CDR3 is TGTGCCAGCAGTGTGGAGGGAACCTATAATTCACCCCTCCACTTT.

The table lists this clonotype with many counts. The CDR3, as DNA: TGCAGTGCTAGAGATCGGTACAGAACCTACGAGCAGTACTTC. This encodes CSARDRYRTYEQYF. The V and J genes are TRBV20-1 and TRBJ2-7; D gene uncertain. The germline V gene encodes CDR1 DFQATT and CDR2 SNEGSKA (reference sequence). The CDR3 length is 14 residues. The ends were cut back, 0 bases at V and 2 bases at J, with 11 bases in the middle.

The V gene is TRBV5-1, the J gene TRBJ1-1; the D is unclear. Trimming cost V 0 bases and J 2 bases, with 11 bases left between them. From germline, CDR1 is SGHRS and CDR2 YFSETQ. The CDR3 has 15 residues. CDR3 amino acids: CASSLGYDRNTEAFF. CDR3 bases: TGCGCCAGCAGCTTGGGCTATGACCGAAACACTGAAGCTTTCTTT.

This clonotype was counted a few times. This chain connects TRBV5-1 to TRBJ1-1, with D tentatively TRBD1 (5 bases). Per the germline V gene, CDR1 is SGHRS and CDR2 is YFSETQ. V gave up 6 bases and J gave up 5 bases, with 17 bases separating them. The CDR3 is 14 residues long. CDR3 sequence reads: CASTIRGVMTEAFF. In nucleotides, the CDR3 is TGCGCCAGCACCATCAGAGGGGTAATGACTGAAGCTTTCTTT.

This clonotype has just a few counts. The J gene is TRBJ2-1, the V gene TRBV10-3; D is possibly TRBD2 (5 bases). CDR3 length equals 13 residues. V dropped 9 bases and J dropped 3 bases, with 12 bases sitting between them. Germline V gene sequence: CDR1 ENHRY, CDR2 SYGVKD. The CDR3 DNA sequence: TGTGCCATGAGGGAAGAAGACTACAATGAGCAGTTCTTC. Translated: CAMREEDYNEQFF.

This clonotype is categorized as medium-sized (0.01 to 0.1%). At one boundary the junction diverges from the germline segment, which might be a read error. The genes are TRBV7-7 and TRBJ2-7; weak D call: TRBD1 (5 bases). Germline assignment: CDR1 SSHAT and CDR2 FNYEAQ (reference sequence). The CDR3 extends over 13 amino acids. The chain's CDR3 is CASSLEQGLEQYF. The CDR3 nucleotides read TGTGCTAGCAGCTTAGAGCAGGGCCTCGAGCAGTACTTC.

V is TRBV29-1 and J is TRBJ1-3, with a possible D match to TRBD1 (5 bases). Germline V gene data show CDR1 as SQVTM and CDR2 as ANQGSEA. CDR3 length: 15 amino acids. Deletions cut 6 bases from V and 0 bases from J, with 15 bases between. CDR3 amino acids: CSVATGTDSGNTIYF. DNA of the CDR3: TGCAGCGTCGCGACCGGGACCGACTCTGGAAACACCATATATTTT.

This clonotype was counted at least ten times. V is TRBV11-2 and J is TRBJ2-7; TRBD2 aligns across 11 bases. The CDR3 has 17 amino acids. The ends lost 3 bases at V and 0 bases at J; junction bases unmatched: 7. CDR1 SGHAT and CDR2 FQNNGV come from the germline V gene. The CDR3 bases are TGTGCCAGCAGCTTCACTAGCGGGGGCCTTAGCTCCTACGAGCAGTACTTC. This codes for CASSFTSGGLSSYEQYF. Variable domain in full (rest from reference TRBV11-2 and TRBJ2-7): EAGVAQSPRYKIIEKRQSVAFWCNPISGHATLYWYQQILGQGPKLLIQFQNNGVVDDSQLPKDRFSAERLKGVDSTLKIQPAKLEDSAVYLCASSFTSGGLSSYEQYFGPGTRLTVT.

This clonotype was found many times. CDR3 nucleotide sequence: TGTGCCAGCTCACCCCAGCAGGGGTGGAACACCGGGGAGCTGTTTTTT. Translation: CASSPQQGWNTGELFF. J is TRBJ2-2 and V is TRBV18; D perhaps matches TRBD1 (6 bases). This CDR3 comprises 16 residues. Between the trimmed V and J ends, which lost 3 bases and 1 base, there was a span of 12 bases. Germline CDR1 reads KGHSH; CDR2 reads LQKENI.

The V and J genes are TRBV11-2 and TRBJ2-1; unclear D gene. Trimming stripped 5 bases from V and 8 bases from J, with 13 bases between. The CDR3 length is 13 residues. Per the germline V gene, CDR1 is SGHAT and CDR2 is FQNNGV. CDR3 in DNA: TGTGCCAGCAGCCAGGAAGCGCATCATGAGCAGTTCTTC. Its translation: CASSQEAHHEQFF.

This clonotype appeared many times. The rearrangement joins TRBV7-8 to TRBJ2-5; 8 bases are shared with TRBD1. The CDR3 sequence is 16 residues long. After removal of 0 bases from V and 4 bases from J, the junction contained 7 bases not matched to a gene. CDR1 SGHVS and CDR2 FQNEAQ come from the germline V gene. The CDR3 spells CASSLATGEYTETQYF. The CDR3 nucleotides read TGTGCCAGCAGCTTAGCGACAGGGGAGTACACAGAGACCCAGTACTTC.

The chain has TRBV28 and TRBJ1-2; a possible D gene is TRBD1 (6 bases). V was cut by 3 bases and J by 4 bases, with 12 bases left in between. The CDR3 loop spans 14 amino acids. Germline V gives CDR1 MDHEN, CDR2 SYDVKM. CDR3 sequence (DNA): TGTGCCAGCAGTTTGGAAAGGGGGTCCTATGGCTACACCTTC. It yields the protein CASSLERGSYGYTF.

This clonotype showed up just a few times. The rearrangement joins TRBV14 to TRBJ1-1; the D is unclear. CDR1 is SGHDN and CDR2 is FVKESK in the germline V gene. This CDR3 has 16 residues. Trimming stripped 4 bases from V and 1 base from J, with 16 bases between. The DNA of the CDR3 is TGTGCCAGCAGCCTTGGAGGACTGCGGGGGAACACTGAAGCTTTCTTT. Encoded protein: CASSLGGLRGNTEAFF.

This sequence joins TRBV15 and TRBJ1-2, with D possibly TRBD1 on 5 matching bases. CDR1 and CDR2 (germline): LNHNV, YYDKDF (reference sequence). Trimming left V 0 bases short and J 8 bases short, with 13 bases between. The CDR3 spans 14 residues. CDR3 DNA sequence: TGTGCCACCAGCAGAGATTACGGGACGCAGGGCTACACCTTC. It is translated as CATSRDYGTQGYTF.

Within the sample, this clonotype is medium-sized. V is TRBV18 and J is TRBJ1-5, with TRBD1 matching 8 bases. The V segment lost 6 bases and the J segment 5 bases; nucleotides outside the gene matches: 12. CDR3 length equals 16 residues. In germline, CDR1 is KGHSH, CDR2 LQKENI. The CDR3 loop reads CASSRDRGQRDQPQHF. CDR3 nucleotide sequence: TGTGCCAGCTCGCGTGACAGGGGCCAAAGGGATCAGCCCCAGCATTTT. Filled out from reference TRBV18 and TRBJ1-5, the complete variable domain reads NAGVMQNPRHLVRRRGQEARLRCSPMKGHSHVYWYRQLPEEGLKFMVYLQKENIIDESGMPKERFSAEFPKEGPSILRIQQVVRGDSAAYFCASSRDRGQRDQPQHFGDGTRLSIL.

The chain recombines TRBV28 with TRBJ1-4; TRBD1 aligns across 9 bases. CDR1 and CDR2 from the germline V gene are MDHEN and SYDVKM. The CDR3 has 14 residues. V trimming: 7 bases; J trimming: 7 bases; junction bases outside the gene matches: 7. The chain's CDR3 is CASNNRGPSEKLFF. In DNA form, the CDR3 reads TGTGCCAGCAATAACAGGGGGCCGAGTGAAAAACTGTTTTTT.

This clonotype showed up many times. The V call is TRBV7-2, the J call TRBJ1-1, with TRBD1 as a possible D gene (5 bases). This CDR3 spans 13 amino acids. V lost 4 bases to trimming and J lost 4 bases, with 10 bases between them. CDR1 and CDR2 (germline): SGHTA, FQGNSA. In DNA, the CDR3 is TGTGCCAGCAGCTCACAGGAGGGCACTGAAGCTTTCTTT. This gives the protein CASSSQEGTEAFF.

This clonotype was detected only a few times. The chain links TRBV5-6 to TRBJ1-2; possible D gene TRBD1, 5 bases. V lost 4 bases and J 1 base, leaving 20 bases between the germline ends. From germline, CDR1 is SGHDT and CDR2 YYEEEE. The CDR3 has 17 residues. CDR3 nucleotide sequence: TGTGCCAGCAGCGCTTACGGGACCTTCAAGGTTAACTATGGCTACACCTTC. It specifies CASSAYGTFKVNYGYTF.

This clonotype was seen many times. The genes are TRBV19 and TRBJ2-3; perhaps TRBD2 as D (6 bases). The germline V and J ends were trimmed by 6 bases and 0 bases, with 10 bases remaining between them. Looked up from germline, CDR1 is LNHDA and CDR2 is SQIVND (reference sequence). The CDR3 extends over 14 amino acids. The CDR3 is CASRLGTSTDTQYF. As DNA, the CDR3 is TGTGCCAGTAGACTAGGGACTAGCACAGATACGCAGTATTTT. The entire variable domain, with the rest obtained from reference TRBV19 and TRBJ2-3, is as follows: DGGITQSPKYLFRKEGQNVTLSCEQNLNHDAMYWYRQDPGQGLRLIYYSQIVNDFQKGDIAEGYSVSREKKESFPLTVTSAQKNPTAFYLCASRLGTSTDTQYFGPGTRLTVL.

J is TRBJ2-1 and V is TRBV7-2, with D possibly matching TRBD2 (6 bases). The CDR3 is 17 residues long. With 2 bases removed from V and 5 bases from J, the gap between germline ends came to 19 bases. Germline V gene lookup returns CDR1 SGHTA and CDR2 FQGNSA. The CDR3 here is CASSLQAGEAFNNEQFF. The CDR3 nucleotides are TGTGCCAGCAGCTTACAAGCGGGCGAGGCCTTTAACAATGAGCAGTTCTTC.

This clonotype was detected ten times or more. The rearrangement links TRBV29-1 to TRBJ2-5, with 11 bases identical to TRBD1. V dropped 7 bases and J dropped 5; count of bases not matched to a gene: 6. The CDR3 length is 13 residues. CDR1 is SQVTM, CDR2 ANQGSEA, per germline. CDR3 bases: TGCAGCGCCTGGGACAGGGGGTCGGAGACCCAGTACTTC. Translation: CSAWDRGSETQYF.

This clonotype was observed many times. The gene calls are TRBV5-1 and TRBJ2-5; maybe TRBD1 (6 bases). Germline V gene sequence: CDR1 SGHRS, CDR2 YFSETQ. Trimming took 0 bases from V and 2 from J, leaving 8 bases between them. The CDR3 consists of 14 residues. CDR3 loop: CASSLGTVQETQYF. CDR3 coding DNA: TGCGCCAGCAGCTTGGGGACAGTACAAGAGACCCAGTACTTC.

The genes are TRBV3-1 and TRBJ1-2; no clear D gene. From germline, CDR1 is LGHDT and CDR2 YNNKEL (reference sequence). The ends were cut back, 0 bases at V and 4 bases at J, with 12 bases in the middle. The CDR3 is 15 residues long. The CDR3 DNA reads as TGTGCCAGCAGCCAAGACATGCCTTCTTTCTATGGCTACACCTTC. Protein product: CASSQDMPSFYGYTF.

This clonotype was seen at least ten times. The CDR3 spells CASSTPTSRAETQYF. The CDR3 DNA follows: TGTGCCAGCAGTACGCCGACCTCAAGGGCAGAGACCCAGTACTTC. The chain combines TRBV25-1 with TRBJ2-5; D is uncertain. V gave up 5 bases and J gave up 4 bases, with 17 bases separating them. The CDR3 spans 15 residues. Germline-derived CDR1 and CDR2 are MGHDK and SYGVNS.

This clonotype was seen many times. This chain uses TRBV10-3 with TRBJ2-7; 10 bases are shared with TRBD2. The CDR3 consists of 14 residues. CDR1 ENHRY and CDR2 SYGVKD come from the germline V gene. V shed 8 bases and J 0 bases; nucleotides not matched to a gene: 4. This CDR3 reads CAIGPSGGSYEQYF. The CDR3 DNA is TGTGCCATCGGCCCTAGCGGGGGCTCCTACGAGCAGTACTTC.

Many counts were recorded for this clonotype. V and J are TRBV6-2 or TRBV6-3 and TRBJ1-1; a weak D match, TRBD1 (5 bases). Germline CDR1 and CDR2: MNHEY and SVGEGT. Trimming removed 0 bases at V and 0 bases at J, with 11 bases between. The length of the CDR3 is 16 residues. The CDR3 loop reads CASSYSQGRLNTEAFF. The CDR3 coding sequence is TGTGCCAGCAGTTACTCCCAGGGCCGATTGAACACTGAAGCTTTCTTT.